The 15 T cell receptor beta chains in this list originate from one sample, sequenced in a study of cytomegalovirus exposure and HLA in healthy donors. It was with 60 Vbeta and 13 Jbeta primers that the PCR ran. Some clones are missing from TCRdb's copy, which holds only in-frame ones; the method was immunoSEQ multiplex PCR. The data hold about 150,000 clones, with around 75% observed a single time. The source material was PBMCs. The receptors come from a woman aged 30 to 39 in good health and CMV-seronegative.

This chain uses TRBV5-1 with TRBJ2-4, with D perhaps TRBD2 (6 bases). Looked up from germline, CDR1 is SGHRS and CDR2 is YFSETQ. Trimming took 0 bases from V and 8 from J, leaving 9 bases between them. There are 13 residues in the CDR3. As DNA, the CDR3 is TGCGCCAGCAGCTTGGGGACTATGGACATTCAGTACTTC. Protein product: CASSLGTMDIQYF.

The chain combines TRBV5-1 with TRBJ1-2; no clear D gene. Germline-derived CDR1 and CDR2 are SGHRS and YFSETQ. V lost 2 bases to trimming and J lost 6 bases, with 11 bases between them. This CDR3 has 13 amino acids. CDR3 sequence reads: CASSFDGENGYTF. The CDR3 nucleotides are TGCGCCAGCAGCTTTGACGGGGAGAATGGCTACACCTTC.

The rearrangement links TRBV7-2 to TRBJ1-1; D unclear. The CDR3 spans 14 residues. Trimming removed 3 bases from V and 1 base from J, with 9 bases in between. In germline, CDR1 is SGHTA, CDR2 FQGNSA. The DNA for the CDR3 is TGTGCCAGCAGCTTCAGCGTTCGGAACACTGAAGCTTTCTTT. Translated: CASSFSVRNTEAFF.

The genes are TRBV30 and TRBJ1-2, with D perhaps TRBD1 (5 bases). CDR1 and CDR2 (germline): GTSNPN, SVGIG (reference sequence). This CDR3 comprises 13 residues. V was clipped by 0 bases and J by 10 bases, with 15 bases between them. The CDR3 DNA sequence: TGTGCCTGGAGTGTAGGGGCAGGCTTAAACTACACCTTC. Amino acid sequence: CAWSVGAGLNYTF.

This chain joins TRBV7-2 and TRBJ2-7; 7 bases line up with TRBD2. CDR3 length equals 15 residues. J gave up 5 bases and V 1 base, and 8 bases lay outside the gene matches. Germline CDR1 and CDR2: SGHTA and FQGNSA. The CDR3 sequence is CASSLVGGSFDEQYF. The CDR3 DNA follows: TGTGCCAGCAGCTTAGTCGGCGGGAGTTTTGACGAGCAGTACTTC.

The sample holds a few counts of this clone. The rearrangement links TRBV7-2 to TRBJ1-3; D is undetermined. Germline V gene lookup returns CDR1 SGHTA and CDR2 FQGNSA. The CDR3 spans 13 residues. V dropped 5 bases and J dropped 5 bases, with 10 bases sitting between them. The CDR3 DNA sequence: TGTGCCAGCAGCCCCGAGCTCCGAAACACCATATATTTT. Its protein product is CASSPELRNTIYF.

The chain couples TRBV28 to TRBJ1-2; 10 nucleotides agree with TRBD1. The V gene end was trimmed by 5 bases and the J gene end by 4 bases; junction bases not matched to a gene: 7. Germline loops: CDR1 MDHEN, CDR2 SYDVKM. The CDR3 length is 15 residues. In DNA, the CDR3 is TGTGCCAGCAGTACGACAGGGGGCATTAGCTATGGCTACACCTTC. Amino acid sequence: CASSTTGGISYGYTF.

The V and J genes are TRBV28 and TRBJ2-1, with 9 bases that match TRBD2. Germline lookup yields CDR1 MDHEN and CDR2 SYDVKM. J gave up 7 bases and V 4 bases, and 11 bases lay outside the gene matches. This CDR3 is built from 16 residues. CDR3: CASSSPSSGKRNEQFF. In nucleotides, the CDR3 is TGTGCCAGCAGTTCCCCCTCTAGCGGGAAAAGGAATGAGCAGTTCTTC.

The chain carries TRBV7-3 and TRBJ2-3; 9 bases match TRBD1. CDR3 length equals 13 residues. V was pared by 6 bases and J by 5 bases, with 3 bases of the junction left unmatched. Germline lookup yields CDR1 SGHTA and CDR2 FQGTGA. Here the CDR3 reads CASSPTGGDTQYF. CDR3 sequence (DNA): TGTGCCAGCAGTCCGACAGGGGGAGATACGCAGTATTTT.

The chain uses TRBV30 and TRBJ2-5; 8 positions agree with TRBD2. The ends lost 7 bases at V and 5 bases at J; junction bases unmatched: 6. The CDR3 contains 12 residues. Germline loops: CDR1 GTSNPN, CDR2 SVGIG (reference sequence). DNA for the CDR3: TGTGCCTTGGGACTAGGCGGGGAGACCCAGTACTTC. Translation gives CALGLGGETQYF.

The chain combines TRBV9 with TRBJ1-4; TRBD1 is a possible D gene (6 bases). The V gene lost 6 bases and the J gene lost 8 bases, with 20 bases spanning the gap. CDR1 and CDR2 from the germline V gene are SGDLS and YYNGEE. The CDR3 consists of 15 residues. CDR3 residues: CASNPLGGAGEKLFF. The CDR3 nucleotides read TGTGCCAGCAACCCCCTGGGGGGGGCAGGAGAAAAACTGTTTTTT.

The V gene is TRBV5-4, the J gene TRBJ2-2; D may be TRBD2 (6 bases). Deletions cut 1 base from V and 9 bases from J, with 22 bases between. CDR1 is SGHNT, CDR2 YYREEE, per germline (reference sequence). The CDR3 length is 17 residues. CDR3 protein: CASSLRVAEGNTWELFF. The CDR3 DNA is TGTGCCAGCAGCTTGAGGGTAGCGGAAGGGAACACATGGGAGCTGTTTTTT.

This sequence joins TRBV20-1 and TRBJ1-2; D not resolved. Germline CDR1 reads DFQATT; CDR2 reads SNEGSKA (reference sequence). This CDR3 comprises 10 residues. V lost 6 bases and J lost 3, with 5 bases in between. This CDR3 reads CSAAHYGYTF. The CDR3 nucleotides are TGCAGTGCGGCTCACTATGGCTACACCTTC.

The rearrangement uses TRBV15 and TRBJ2-7, with D perhaps TRBD2 (5 bases). V was shortened by 0 bases and J by 2 bases, with 11 bases between the two germline ends. CDR1 and CDR2 from the germline V gene are LNHNV and YYDKDF (reference sequence). This CDR3 has 15 residues. The CDR3 nucleotides are TGTGCCACCAGCAGAGATCGAGGGCAAACCTACGAGCAGTACTTC. This translates into CATSRDRGQTYEQYF.

The chain is built from TRBV6-6 and TRBJ1-2, with 7 bases that match TRBD1. This CDR3 is 13 amino acids long. V dropped 2 bases and J dropped 8; count of bases not matched to a gene: 5. CDR1 and CDR2 (germline): MNHNY, SVGAGI (reference sequence). The CDR3 DNA reads as TGTGCCAGCAGTTACCAGGGGGACAGCGGCTACACCTTC. Protein sequence: CASSYQGDSGYTF.